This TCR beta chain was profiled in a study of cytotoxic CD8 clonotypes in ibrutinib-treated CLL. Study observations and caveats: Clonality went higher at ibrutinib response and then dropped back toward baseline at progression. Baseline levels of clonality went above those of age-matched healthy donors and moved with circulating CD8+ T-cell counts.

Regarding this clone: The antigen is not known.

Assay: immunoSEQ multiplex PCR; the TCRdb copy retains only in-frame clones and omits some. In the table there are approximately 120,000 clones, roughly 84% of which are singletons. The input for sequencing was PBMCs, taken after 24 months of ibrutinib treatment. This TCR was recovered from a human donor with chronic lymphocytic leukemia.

CDR3 nucleotides: TGTGCCAGCAGCGCTCAACAGAACACTGAAGCTTTCTTT. It codes for CASSAQQNTEAFF. The chain combines TRBV7-7 with TRBJ1-1; no clear D. Germline V CDR1 and CDR2: SSHAT, FNYEAQ (reference sequence). Trimming shortened V by 5 bases and J by 1 base, and 8 bases separated the two germline ends. This CDR3 has 13 residues.